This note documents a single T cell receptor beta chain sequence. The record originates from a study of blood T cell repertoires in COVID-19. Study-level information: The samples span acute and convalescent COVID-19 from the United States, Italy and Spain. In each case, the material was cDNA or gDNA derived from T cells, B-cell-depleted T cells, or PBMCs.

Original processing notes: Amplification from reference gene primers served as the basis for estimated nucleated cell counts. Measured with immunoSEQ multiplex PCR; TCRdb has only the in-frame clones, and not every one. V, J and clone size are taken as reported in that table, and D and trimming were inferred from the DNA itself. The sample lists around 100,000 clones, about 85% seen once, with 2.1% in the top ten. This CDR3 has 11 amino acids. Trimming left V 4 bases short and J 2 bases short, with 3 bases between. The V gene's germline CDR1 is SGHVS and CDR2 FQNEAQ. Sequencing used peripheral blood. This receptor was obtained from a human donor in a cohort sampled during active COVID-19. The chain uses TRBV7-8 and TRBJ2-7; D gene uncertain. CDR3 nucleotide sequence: TGTGCCAGCAGCTATACCTACGAGCAGTACTTC. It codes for CASSYTYEQYF.